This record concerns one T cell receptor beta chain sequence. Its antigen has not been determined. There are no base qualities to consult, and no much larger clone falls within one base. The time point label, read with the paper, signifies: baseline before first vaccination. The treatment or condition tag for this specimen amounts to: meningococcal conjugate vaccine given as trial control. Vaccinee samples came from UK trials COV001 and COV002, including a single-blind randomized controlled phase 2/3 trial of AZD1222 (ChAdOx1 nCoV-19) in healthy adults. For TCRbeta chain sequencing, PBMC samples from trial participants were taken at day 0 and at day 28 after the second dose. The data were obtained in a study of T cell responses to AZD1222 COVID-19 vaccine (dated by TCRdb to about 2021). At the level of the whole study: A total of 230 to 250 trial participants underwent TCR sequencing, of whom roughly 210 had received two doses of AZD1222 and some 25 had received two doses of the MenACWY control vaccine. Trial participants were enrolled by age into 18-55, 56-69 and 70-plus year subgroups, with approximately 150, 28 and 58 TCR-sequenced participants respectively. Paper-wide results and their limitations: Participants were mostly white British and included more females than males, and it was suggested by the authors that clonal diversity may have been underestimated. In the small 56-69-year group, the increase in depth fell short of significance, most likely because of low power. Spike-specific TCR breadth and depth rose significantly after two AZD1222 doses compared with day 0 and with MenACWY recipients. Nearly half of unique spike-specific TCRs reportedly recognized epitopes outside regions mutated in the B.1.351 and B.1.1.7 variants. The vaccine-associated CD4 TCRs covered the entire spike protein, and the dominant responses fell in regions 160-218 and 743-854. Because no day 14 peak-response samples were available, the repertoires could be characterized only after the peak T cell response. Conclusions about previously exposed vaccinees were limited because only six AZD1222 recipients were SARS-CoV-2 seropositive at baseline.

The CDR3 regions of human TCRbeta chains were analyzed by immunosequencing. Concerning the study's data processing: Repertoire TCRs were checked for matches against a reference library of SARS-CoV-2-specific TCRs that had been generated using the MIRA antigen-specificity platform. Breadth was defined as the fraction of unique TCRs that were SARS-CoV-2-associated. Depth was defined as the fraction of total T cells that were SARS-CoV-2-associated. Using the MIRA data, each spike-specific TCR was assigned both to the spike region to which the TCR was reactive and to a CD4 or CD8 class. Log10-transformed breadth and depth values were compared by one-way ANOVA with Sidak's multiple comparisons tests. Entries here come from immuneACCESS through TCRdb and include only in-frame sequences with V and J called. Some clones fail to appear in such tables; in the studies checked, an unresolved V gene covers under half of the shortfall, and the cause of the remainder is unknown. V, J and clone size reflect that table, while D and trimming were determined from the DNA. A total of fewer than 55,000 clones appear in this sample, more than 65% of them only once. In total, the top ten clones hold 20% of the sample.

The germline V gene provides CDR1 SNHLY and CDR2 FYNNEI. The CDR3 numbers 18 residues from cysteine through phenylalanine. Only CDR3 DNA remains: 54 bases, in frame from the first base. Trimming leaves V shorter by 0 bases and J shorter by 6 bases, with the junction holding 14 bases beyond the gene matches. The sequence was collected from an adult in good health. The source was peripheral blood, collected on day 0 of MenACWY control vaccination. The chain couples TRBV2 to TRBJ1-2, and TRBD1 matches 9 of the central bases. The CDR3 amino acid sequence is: CASSEATPRTGDEDGYTF. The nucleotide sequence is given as TGTGCCAGCAGTGAAGCTACCCCTCGGACAGGGGACGAGGATGGCTACACCTTC.